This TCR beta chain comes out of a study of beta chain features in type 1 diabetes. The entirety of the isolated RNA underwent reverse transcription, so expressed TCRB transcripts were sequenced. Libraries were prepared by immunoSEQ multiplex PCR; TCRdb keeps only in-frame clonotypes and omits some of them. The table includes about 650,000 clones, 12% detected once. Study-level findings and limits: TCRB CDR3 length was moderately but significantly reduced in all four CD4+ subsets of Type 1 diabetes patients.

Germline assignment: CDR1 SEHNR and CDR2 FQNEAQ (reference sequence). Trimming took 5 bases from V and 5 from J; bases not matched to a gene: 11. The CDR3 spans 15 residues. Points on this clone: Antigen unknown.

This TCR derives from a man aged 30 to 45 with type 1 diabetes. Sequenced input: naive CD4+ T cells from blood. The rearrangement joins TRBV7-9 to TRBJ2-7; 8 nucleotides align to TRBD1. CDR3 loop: CASSPSGQGFHEQYF. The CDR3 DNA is TGTGCCAGCAGCCCTTCAGGACAGGGCTTCCACGAGCAGTACTTC.